This T cell receptor (beta chain) appears in the sequencing data of a study of cytomegalovirus exposure and HLA in healthy donors (TCRdb year 2017). For context, the study as a whole: In an earlier analysis of roughly 590 of the donors, 276 Gb of sequence data and 117 million unique TCR beta sequences from 150 million to 200 million T cells were reported. Along with the 666-subject first cohort, a separate validation cohort of 120 different subjects was used. Roughly 5 DR-DQ haplotypes were handled as single units for association and clustering because linkage in the cohort was strong. An early release that covered 640 HLA-typed donors contained 300 to 350 gigabases of sequencing data and some 87 million unique TCR sequences. Class I and class II HLA loci were covered by the typing at four-digit resolution. In the later analysis, no new phenotypic data were used to find candidate immune exposures; instead, reliance was placed on TCR beta sequences and their occurrence across donors. To decide whether each TCR beta V gene segment behaved as functional or pseudogenic, an earlier analysis of approximately 620 of the donors relied on high-throughput TCR beta sequencing. The study aimed to test whether signatures of past pathogen exposure could be identified by cataloging public T cell receptors. Across some 400 genotyped donors of the cohort, an average of roughly 250,000 unique TCR beta nucleotide sequences per donor were sequenced, and roughly 18% of those sequences were non-productive. Donor age, sex, ethnicity and CMV serostatus were compiled together with the repertoire data. All discovery cohort repertoires had been generated on a single sequencing platform. A later genetic analysis used genome-wide SNP genotypes for about 55% of the 666 donors, treating that subset as a discovery cohort. Of the approximately 370 genotyped donors, 70% to 90% were placed in the genetic ancestry cluster associated with self-reported Caucasian donors. The study combined high-throughput TCR immunosequencing, statistical association of individual TCRs with disease status, and machine learning to predict cytomegalovirus infection status. The study profiled the T cell repertoires of around 700 subjects by immunosequencing and related them to cytomegalovirus serostatus. To study patterns of TCR occurrence, a later analysis re-analyzed previously published TCR beta repertoires from 666 donors and added high-resolution HLA genotyping. The number of donors typed differed by locus, with about 629-640 for A, B, C, DRB1 and DQB1, around 500 for DQA1, approximately 580 for DPA1, and under 490 for DPB1. The paper as a whole reports these results and caveats: A later analysis associated 15,000 or so TCR beta sequences with specific HLA alleles at a false discovery rate of 0.05. An earlier analysis of around 500 of the donors showed that most TCR beta V segments appeared in productive rearrangements either about 87% or about 30% of the time, which broadly matched IMGT annotations. A cluster of highly shared sequence variants was judged likely to be a technical artifact of the sequencing pipeline. In a later analysis, HLA-associated TCR beta chains showed more clonal expansion and lower generation probabilities than non-associated chains that were equally common. Roughly uniform sequencing depth across donors was assumed in presence/absence analyses, although this assumption may not hold. The study gave a list of around 170 TCR beta chains associated with cytomegalovirus. Only TCR beta chains were sequenced in this cohort, and the absence of alpha or paired-chain data limited detectable features. A later analysis reported that several top co-occurrence clusters appeared linked to parvovirus B19, influenza, CMV and Epstein-Barr virus. According to the authors, the approach could potentially be generalized to other disease states and immunological phenotypes. According to a later genetic analysis, donors in an Asian-associated ancestry cluster had fewer N-insertions in productive TCRs than the approximately 630-donor mean. Assigning TCR associations to individual alleles was difficult when HLA alleles, especially DR and DQ, strongly co-occurred. For the cohort, immune exposure information was limited to CMV serostatus. A few of the identified cytomegalovirus-associated TCR beta chains were confirmed in vitro to be specific for cytomegalovirus antigens. According to a later analysis, TCR association rates differed among HLA loci, with DRB1 alleles showing the most associated TCRs and HLA-C alleles showing the fewest. V-gene and J-gene trimming of TCR beta chains was associated with a missense DCLRE1C variant in a later genetic analysis, and the association was replicated in an independent cohort. Most TCR sequences were observed very rarely across donors, whereas some public TCRs were present in many individuals. The classifier was reported to diagnose cytomegalovirus status with high specificity and sensitivity in both the original and validation cohorts. Because counts were too low, around 18 rarely observed V segments, including chromosome 9 orphons, were left out of the earlier analysis of about 500 of the donors. Some IMGT-functional V segments, including TRBV6-2 and TRBV6-3, could not be told apart with the 87-base-pair reads, so those segments were excluded. Because HLA typing was unavailable for some donors at each locus, only the typed subset was used in association tests. In a later analysis, most CMV-associated TCR beta chains were found to appear HLA-restricted, with HLA associations seemingly driven largely by CMV exposure. A further reported finding was that TCR beta sequences accurately predicted the HLA-A and HLA-B alleles for most subjects in the first cohort. Linkage disequilibrium might explain the correlated functional status among segregating V segments, but an unknown experimental factor could not be excluded.

The germline V gene gives CDR1 as MGHRA and CDR2 as YSYEKL. From its cysteine to its phenylalanine, the CDR3 spans 15 amino acids. The CDR3 DNA has 45 bases and is translated from base 1. Compared with germline, V lacks 1 base and J lacks 2 bases; bases without a gene match: 5. The cohort was made up of around 720 healthy bone marrow donors. At the time of sampling, every cohort member was nominally healthy, though immune exposures that went unrecorded were likely present. The donor was CMV seronegative and was included in the group of over 300 seronegative cohort members. Each donor provided a peripheral blood sample, and peripheral blood mononuclear cells were used for TCR beta sequencing. Genomic DNA was extracted from the blood cell samples with the Qiagen DNeasy Blood Extraction Kit. Preparation of the library involved the immunoSEQ multiplex PCR assay. For the multiplex PCR, a mixture combining 60 forward primers for TCR Vbeta segments and 13 reverse primers for TCR Jbeta segments was used. The CDR3 region of rearranged TCR beta genes was amplified from genomic DNA by a multiplex PCR assay. Amplified TCR beta libraries were sequenced as 87-base-pair reads on the Illumina HiSeq System. The original pipeline was this. A later analysis counted approximately 76 million unique TCR beta chains across the 650 to 700 repertoires, and 9.5 million to 11 million of these chains were shared by at least two donors. Raw reads were error-corrected and collapsed into unique sequences with a nearest-neighbor algorithm that merged closely related sequences to remove PCR and sequencing errors. To assign V, D and J gene segments, CDR3 sequences were aligned to IMGT reference sequences. For a sequence to be retained, a match of at least six nucleotides was required to both a V gene segment and a J gene segment. A rearrangement counted as productive if the CDR3 had no stop codons and remained in frame with V and J, and every other rearrangement counted as non-productive. Following IMGT convention, CDR3 was defined as the stretch from the second conserved V-encoded cysteine to the conserved J-encoded phenylalanine. The earlier analysis of a few hundred of the donors excluded sequences that lacked an unambiguous match to a single V gene segment. An earlier analysis of around 600 of the donors classified V segments as functional when productive rearrangements were above 56.7% and as segregating when the standard deviation between donors was above 5%. A statistical classification framework was developed to diagnose cytomegalovirus status using the catalog of TCR beta chain sequences. In a later analysis, TCR nucleotide sequences were compared against IMGT/GENE-DB human TR gene sequences so that V and J genes could be assigned. In a later analysis, CDR3 sequences and most-parsimonious VDJ recombination scenarios were assigned using the TCRdist pipeline. A later analysis defined each TCR beta chain by its CDR3 amino acid sequence plus V-gene family, and excluded reads lacking a unique V-gene family. A later analysis removed nearly 600 highly shared, low-generation-probability nucleotide sequences to deal with suspected cross-contamination and a sequencing artifact. For each public chain, a later analysis derived a clonal expansion index from normalized ranks of inferred template counts within each repertoire. In a later analysis, generation probabilities were computed using a VDJ recombination model fitted to out-of-frame rearrangements, and the results were checked against IGoR. In a later analysis, TCR-TCR, TCR-HLA and TCR-CMV co-occurrence was scored with hypergeometric tests, and a repertoire-size bias correction was applied to TCR pairs. False discovery rates were estimated in a later analysis by permuting HLA or CMV assignments 20 times. In a later analysis, co-occurring TCRs were grouped using DBSCAN, with TCRdist sequence similarity added in when clustering inside HLA-allele-positive subsets. Co-occurrence clustering excluded repertoires with fewer than 30,000 or more than 120,000 public chains, plus five with anomalous nucleotide sharing. TCRdb carries this immuneACCESS record with in-frame sequences only. Its versions omit some clonotypes, under half of them owing to an unresolved V gene in the studies checked, with the rest unexplained. V and J calls plus clone size are reproduced from that table; the DNA served to infer D and trimming. The sample's table lists a count of tens of thousands of clones. The ten largest make up 1.1% of the sample.

With regard to this clone: Its target antigen remains unknown.

This chain is built from TRBV4-1 and TRBJ2-7; TRBD2 agrees with 7 junctional bases. The clonotype originates from a woman in her twenties or thirties in good health and CMV-seronegative. The sequenced sample consisted of PBMCs. The DNA reads as follows: TGCGCCAGCAGCCAAGTAACGGGGGGAGCCTACGAGCAGTACTTC. Its translation reads: CASSQVTGGAYEQYF.